This T cell receptor (beta chain) was retrieved from a study of TET2 disruption in CD19-targeted CAR T cells (dated by TCRdb to 2016 to 2018). Study-wide context: No additional inclusion criteria were applied, and the number of samples was determined by the original clinical trial design and by sample availability. Study-wide conclusions, independent of this receptor: Conclusions about the CAR T cells of the patient were based on extensive analysis of a single subject.

The treatment or condition label, as the study defines it: autologous CTL019 cells: CD19 CAR with 4-1BB and CD3 zeta domains. The CD19 CAR incorporated TCR zeta and 4-1BB costimulatory signaling domains. T cells for CTL019 manufacturing were collected from peripheral blood by means of leukapheresis. The DNeasy Blood and Tissue Kit was used to extract genomic DNA from pre-infusion T cells, peripheral blood, or sorted post-infusion T cells. CDR1 and CDR2, looked up from the germline V gene, are SGHTS and YDEGEE. From cysteine to phenylalanine, the CDR3 is 15 amino acids long. The DNA covers only part of the CDR3, 36 bases in frame from base 1. The junction shows trimming of 4 bases on V and 0 bases on J, plus 11 bases between the germline ends. As concerns this clone: Its cognate antigen has yet to be identified. The read halts 3 residues ahead of the CDR3 end, with the missing end drawn from the germline J gene.

The immunoSEQ assay was used for deep sequencing of the TCR beta chain. Per the original workflow: Only productive TCR beta rearrangements were used to compute clonotype frequencies. TCRdb carries this immuneACCESS record with in-frame sequences only. Its versions omit some clonotypes, under half of them owing to an unresolved V gene in the studies checked, with the rest unexplained. V and J calls and clone size come straight from that table; D and trimming were deduced from the DNA. The table for this sample lists about 25,000 clones. Of the sample, about 2% is held by the ten largest clones. The sequence was collected from a man between 65 and 85 years old with chronic lymphocytic leukemia. The specimen comprised CD8- CAR+ T cells sorted from cultured blood T cells, sampled for CD19 CAR T cell therapy. The cell subset or site label corresponds to: CD8-negative CAR-positive T cells from the infusion product. Recombination joined TRBV5-8 with TRBJ1-5; no D gene is confidently identified. The CDR3 region reads CASSAFGYSNQPQHF. CDR3 DNA, as far as it was read: TGTGCCAGCAGCGCCTTCGGGTATAGCAATCAGCCC.